Listed here is a single T cell receptor beta chain. Trimming took off 6 bases at V and 4 bases at J, with 22 bases between the two ends. This CDR3 has 16 residues. Germline loops: CDR1 SGHKS, CDR2 YYEKEE (reference sequence). The data stem from a study of T-cell reconstitution after alpha-beta-depleted transplantation in children. The library targeted TCRbeta and was prepared with unique molecular identifiers. Using its own MiXCR run on the PCR reads, TCRdb lists one record per CDR3 protein. The sample records approximately 520,000 distinct CDR3 sequences, over 25% being singletons. The source was PBMCs from the stem cell graft donor, collected from the stem cell graft. V and J are TRBV5-5 and TRBJ1-2; no definite D call. The receptor's source is a human donor who donated a stem cell graft to a child with aplastic anemia. CDR3 protein: CASTPWEGRYSYGYTF. Here the CDR3 DNA reads TGTGCCAGCACACCCTGGGAGGGCAGGTACTCCTATGGCTACACCTTC.